This T cell receptor (beta chain) is from a study of beta chain features in type 1 diabetes. Study results and limitations: For Type 1 diabetes patients, all four CD4+ subsets carried TCRB CDR3s that were moderately but significantly shorter.

As for this clone: What it binds is not known.

The CDR3 sequence is 14 residues long. From germline, CDR1 is MDHEN and CDR2 SYDVKM. Trimming stripped 8 bases from V and 7 bases from J, with 18 bases between. About 120 mL of blood, on average, came from one heparinised draw per donor. Expressed TCRB transcripts were sequenced, since all the RNA that had been isolated was reverse transcribed. Measured with immunoSEQ multiplex PCR; TCRdb has only the in-frame clones, and not every one. Here the sample spans hundreds of thousands of clones, roughly 13% being singletons. The V gene is TRBV28, the J gene TRBJ1-5; D is unclear. This TCR came from a man younger than 35 with type 1 diabetes. Sequencing was carried out using naive CD4+ T cells from blood. CDR3 coding DNA: TGTGCCAGCGTCCGGGAGACCTCCACCCAGCCCCAGCATTTT. Translating it yields CASVRETSTQPQHF.